The 23 T cell receptor beta chains below all came from one sample that was sequenced in a study of blood T cell repertoires in COVID-19. This table comes from immunoSEQ multiplex PCR, and its TCRdb copy is limited to in-frame clones, with some not included. The sample has 390,000 or so clones; about nine tenths are singletons. Sequencing input: peripheral blood. These receptors were obtained from a woman aged 25 to 39 with active or convalescent COVID-19.

This clone occurred a few times. The chain combines TRBV6-5 with TRBJ1-2; 7 bases align to TRBD1. The CDR3 sequence is 13 residues long. Germline V gene lookup returns CDR1 MNHEY and CDR2 SVGAGI. Trimming took 8 bases from V and 4 from J; bases not matched to a gene: 7. The CDR3 bases are TGTGCCAGCGCACAGGGGATGGGCTATGGCTACACCTTC. It codes for CASAQGMGYGYTF.

The chain uses TRBV11-2 and TRBJ1-1, with D possibly being TRBD1 (6 bases). The CDR3 totals 14 residues. The germline CDR1 and CDR2 sequences are SGHAT and FQNNGV. V was clipped by 0 bases and J by 7 bases, with 12 bases between them. As DNA, the CDR3 is TGTGCCAGCAGCTTAGATTTGGGGGCTGATGAAGCTTTCTTT. Encoded protein: CASSLDLGADEAFF.

The V and J genes are TRBV7-2 and TRBJ1-1; 7 bases agree with TRBD1. Germline CDR1 SGHTA, CDR2 FQGNSA. The junction had 6 bases not matched to a gene; V was cut back by 7 bases and J by 7 bases. The CDR3 spans 12 residues. The CDR3 is CASIENRGEAFF. CDR3 DNA: TGTGCCAGCATCGAAAACAGGGGTGAAGCTTTCTTT.

V and J are TRBV19 and TRBJ1-2; D may be TRBD1 (6 bases). V was clipped by 6 bases and J by 1 base, with 18 bases between them. Germline V gene data show CDR1 as LNHDA and CDR2 as SQIVND (reference sequence). The CDR3 length is 16 residues. CDR3 bases: TGTGCCAGTAGCCAACAACAGGGTCGTGATAACTATGGCTACACCTTC. The encoded protein is CASSQQQGRDNYGYTF.

The rearrangement joins TRBV14 to TRBJ2-3; 14 bases map to TRBD2. The CDR3 extends over 16 amino acids. Trimming took 4 bases from V and 5 from J; bases not matched to a gene: 5. CDR1 is SGHDN, CDR2 FVKESK, per germline. The CDR3 is CASSRGLAGVGDTQYF. The CDR3 DNA reads TGTGCCAGCAGCCGGGGACTAGCGGGAGTAGGAGATACGCAGTATTTT.

The rearrangement uses TRBV10-3 and TRBJ1-3; D is unclear. The CDR3 is 14 amino acids. Germline V gene sequence: CDR1 ENHRY, CDR2 SYGVKD. V lost 2 bases and J 6 bases, leaving 11 bases between the germline ends. This CDR3 reads CAISETGSENTIYF. CDR3 in DNA: TGTGCCATCAGTGAGACCGGTTCCGAAAACACCATATATTTT.

The V call is TRBV5-1, the J call TRBJ2-1, with 8 positions matching TRBD1. Germline-derived CDR1 and CDR2 are SGHRS and YFSETQ. The J segment lost 8 bases and the V segment lost 4 bases, leaving 11 bases of the junction unmatched. CDR3 size: 15 residues. The CDR3 nucleotides are TGCGCCAGCAGCAACTCGGGACAGGCACTTGATGAGCAGTTCTTC. Encoded protein: CASSNSGQALDEQFF. The whole variable domain, filled in from reference TRBV5-1 and TRBJ2-1, reads KAGVTQTPRYLIKTRGQQVTLSCSPISGHRSVSWYQQTPGQGLQFLFEYFSETQRNKGNFPGRFSGRQFSNSRSEMNVSTLELGDSALYLCASSNSGQALDEQFFGPGTRLTVL.

V gene TRBV4-1 combines with J gene TRBJ1-3, with 8 bases fitting TRBD1. The CDR3 has 17 amino acids. CDR1 MGHRA and CDR2 YSYEKL come from the germline V gene. J was trimmed by 2 bases and V by 0 bases; bases with no gene match: 6. CDR3 protein: CASSQDRAGGAGNTIYF. The CDR3 DNA sequence: TGCGCCAGCAGCCAAGACCGGGCAGGGGGCGCTGGAAACACCATATATTTT.

The rearrangement links TRBV9 to TRBJ2-5; a possible D gene is TRBD1 (6 bases). Germline CDR1 is SGDLS and CDR2 is YYNGEE. The V gene lost 0 bases and the J gene lost 5 bases, with 14 bases spanning the gap. This CDR3 spans 15 amino acids. The CDR3 DNA follows: TGTGCCAGCAGCGTAGGGCTGGGTCAGGGGGAGACCCAGTACTTC. Amino acids: CASSVGLGQGETQYF.

This clone was observed a handful of times. The V gene is TRBV10-2, the J gene TRBJ1-6; 7 positions agree with TRBD1. This CDR3 contains 16 residues. The germline CDR1 and CDR2 sequences are WSHSY and SAAADI. V lost 5 bases, J lost 0 bases, and 4 bases stayed unmatched. CDR3 in DNA: TGCGCCAGCAGTTACCGGACAGGCTCCTATAATTCACCCCTCCACTTT. Its protein is CASSYRTGSYNSPLHF.

This clone is a singleton in its sample. This chain connects TRBV6-5 to TRBJ1-2; 9 nucleotides align to TRBD1. In germline, CDR1 is MNHEY, CDR2 SVGAGI. V shed 6 bases, J shed 7 bases, and the junction held 6 bases outside the gene matches. This CDR3 is built from 13 residues. In nucleotides, the CDR3 is TGTGCCAGCAGCCCCGGACAGGGGCTTGGCTACACCTTC. Translated, it gives CASSPGQGLGYTF.

The rearrangement uses TRBV5-5 and TRBJ1-5; D uncertain. This CDR3 has 13 amino acids. V lost 0 bases and J 5 bases, leaving 6 bases between the germline ends. Germline CDR1 is SGHKS and CDR2 is YYEKEE (reference sequence). The chain's CDR3 is CASSLVVDQPQHF. The CDR3 region has the DNA TGTGCCAGCAGCTTGGTCGTAGATCAGCCCCAGCATTTT.

The chain is built from TRBV5-4 and TRBJ2-3, with 7 nucleotides matching TRBD2. Germline-derived CDR1 and CDR2 are SGHNT and YYREEE (reference sequence). CDR3 length equals 14 residues. V was pared by 3 bases and J by 3 bases, with 4 bases of the junction left unmatched. CDR3 in amino acids: CASSWASGTDTQYF. The CDR3, as DNA: TGTGCCAGCAGCTGGGCTAGCGGTACAGATACGCAGTATTTT.

The gene calls are TRBV24-1 and TRBJ1-2; 10 bases agree with TRBD1. Germline lookup yields CDR1 KGHDR and CDR2 SFDVKD. Unmatched junction bases numbered 5, after V lost 7 bases and J lost 7 bases. The length of the CDR3 is 13 residues. This chain's CDR3 is CATSSGQGSGYTF. In nucleotides, the CDR3 is TGTGCCACCAGCTCGGGACAGGGGTCTGGCTACACCTTC.

The CDR3 here is CASTSTTMGQPQHF. The DNA of the CDR3 is TGTGCCAGCACATCGACTACAATGGGTCAGCCCCAGCATTTT. The chain employs TRBV4-2 and TRBJ1-5; D is unclear. The CDR3 covers 14 residues. CDR1 and CDR2 (germline): LGHNA, YNFKEQ. V lost 7 bases, J lost 6 bases, and 16 bases lay in between.

This clone was seen repeatedly, ten times or more. The DNA of the CDR3 is TGCGCCAGCAGCTTGGTCCCGGGGGAGCAGTACTTC. Amino acid sequence: CASSLVPGEQYF. This chain links TRBV5-1 with TRBJ2-7; tentatively, D is TRBD2 (5 bases). V lost 0 bases, J lost 7 bases, and 8 bases lay in between. Per germline, CDR1 SGHRS and CDR2 YFSETQ. The CDR3 loop spans 12 amino acids.

CDR3 sequence reads: CASSPGLAGAYEQYF. The CDR3 DNA sequence: TGTGCCAGCTCACCGGGACTAGCGGGAGCCTACGAGCAGTACTTC. The chain links TRBV18 to TRBJ2-7; TRBD2 agrees at 14 bases. The germline V gene encodes CDR1 KGHSH and CDR2 LQKENI. CDR3 size: 15 residues. V lost 3 bases, J lost 2 bases, and 0 bases stayed unmatched.

The count of this clone is one. This chain links TRBV27 with TRBJ2-3; possible D gene TRBD1, 5 bases. The CDR3 totals 15 residues. Per germline, CDR1 MNHEY and CDR2 SMNVEV (reference sequence). Trimming took off 6 bases at V and 0 bases at J, with 13 bases between the two ends. CDR3 amino acids: CASSQGYSSTDTQYF. As DNA, the CDR3 is TGTGCCAGCAGCCAGGGATACTCTAGCACAGATACGCAGTATTTT.

V and J are TRBV5-1 and TRBJ2-2; 7 bases agree with TRBD1. CDR1 is SGHRS, CDR2 YFSETQ, per germline. V trimming: 4 bases; J trimming: 4 bases; junction bases outside the gene matches: 7. The CDR3 spans 15 residues. The CDR3 coding sequence is TGCGCCAGCAGCCAAGGGGGCGCGGGCACCGGGGAGCTGTTTTTT. Translating it yields CASSQGGAGTGELFF.

The V and J genes are TRBV5-1 and TRBJ2-7; D unresolved. V gave up 1 base and J gave up 2 bases, with 7 bases separating them. CDR1 is SGHRS, CDR2 YFSETQ, per germline. The CDR3 runs 13 residues. The CDR3 DNA sequence: TGCGCCAGCAGCTTGACACAGCCCTACGAGCAGTACTTC. Residues: CASSLTQPYEQYF.

This clone was counted between two and nine times. The rearrangement uses TRBV3-1 (or the pseudogene TRBV3-2) and TRBJ1-6; 7 bases agree with TRBD1. This CDR3 comprises 16 residues. V dropped 5 bases and J dropped 7; count of bases not matched to a gene: 11. Germline-derived CDR1 and CDR2 are LGHDT and YNNKEL (reference sequence). This chain's CDR3 is CASSSTQTGVNSPLHF. The CDR3, as DNA: TGTGCCAGCAGCAGCACTCAAACAGGGGTAAATTCACCCCTCCACTTT.

The gene calls are TRBV7-6 and TRBJ1-1; D remains unclear. CDR1 is SGHVS and CDR2 is FNYEAQ in the germline V gene. Trimming left V 2 bases short and J 0 bases short, with 10 bases between. The CDR3 has 15 residues. The CDR3 spells CASSLITEMNTEAFF. In DNA form, the CDR3 reads TGTGCCAGCAGCTTAATTACAGAGATGAACACTGAAGCTTTCTTT.

This clone was detected once. The chain couples TRBV11-2 to TRBJ2-2, with 8 bases aligning to TRBD2. The V segment lost 4 bases and the J segment 2 bases; nucleotides outside the gene matches: 6. Germline V lookup: CDR1 SGHAT, CDR2 FQNNGV. CDR3 length: 16 residues. CDR3 sequence reads: CASSSLRGANTGELFF. CDR3 nucleotide sequence: TGTGCCAGCAGCTCTCTGCGGGGGGCCAACACCGGGGAGCTGTTTTTT.